This T cell receptor beta chain was identified during a study of CD8+CD57+ T cells in acquired aplastic anemia. Looking at the study overall: The study obtained an average of 3.2 ug of DNA from sorted CD4+ and CD8+ cells.

Study observations and caveats: Controls and patients did not differ significantly in CD8+ Simpson's diversity. Patients and controls had in common twenty-nine CD8+ CDR3 sequences.

Ten or more counts support this clonotype. The antigen remains undetermined. Germline V CDR1 and CDR2: DFQATT, SNEGSKA (reference sequence). The CDR3 runs to 12 residues. Trimming cost V 3 bases and J 5 bases, with 11 bases left between them. Profiles of TCR beta VDJ and CDR3 were generated from a genomic DNA template. One entry per CDR3 protein, called by TCRdb with MiXCR from the reads. Of about 210,000 distinct CDR3 sequences listed, roughly 35% are singletons. This TCR came from a human donor in good health, serving as a control. The chain combines TRBV20-1 with TRBJ2-7, with D possibly being TRBD2 (5 bases). The sample consisted of sorted CD4+, CD8+, or CD8+CD57+ T cells (not recorded which) from PBMCs. The chain's CDR3 is CSASRYGDEQYF. CDR3 nucleotide sequence: TGCAGTGCTAGTAGGTACGGGGACGAGCAGTACTTC.